This TCR beta chain was captured by sequencing in a study of blood T cell repertoires in COVID-19. Study background: Whether acute or convalescent, the COVID-19 samples came from the United States, Italy and Spain.

CDR1 is SNHLY, CDR2 FYNNEI, per germline. The CDR3 totals 14 residues. The germline V and J ends were trimmed by 7 bases and 0 bases, with 13 bases remaining between them. The table came from immunoSEQ multiplex PCR; TCRdb's copy has only in-frame clones and leaves some out. The sample consists of tens of thousands of clones, approximately 83% of them appearing once. Sequenced material: peripheral blood. The sequence was obtained from a middle-aged man with COVID-19, enrolled during active disease. The chain combines TRBV2 with TRBJ2-7, with TRBD2 as a possible D gene (6 bases). CDR3: CASKAGRTSYEQYF. CDR3 sequence (DNA): TGTGCCAGCAAGGCAGGGAGGACCTCCTACGAGCAGTACTTC.